The clone carrying this T cell receptor beta chain was observed a few times. Per the original methods: Estimated nucleated cell counts came from reference gene primer amplification. This table comes from immunoSEQ multiplex PCR, and its TCRdb copy is limited to in-frame clones, with some not included. That table furnishes V, J and clone size, whereas the DNA furnished D and trimming. Of about 240,000 clones in the sample, about 83% are singletons; the top ten hold roughly an eighth. This entry belongs to a study of blood T cell repertoires in COVID-19. Study-level information: Some COVID-19 samples were acute and others convalescent; all came from the United States, Italy and Spain. The analysed material was cDNA or gDNA that came from T cells, B-cell-depleted T cells, or PBMCs.

The sequence came from a man older than 75 with acute or convalescent COVID-19. Sequenced sample: peripheral blood.

The CDR3 loop reads CATSREDRVYQPQHF. The CDR3 DNA follows: TGTGCCACCAGCAGAGAGGACAGGGTCTATCAGCCCCAGCATTTT. The chain joins TRBV15 to TRBJ1-5, with 8 nucleotides matching TRBD1. Germline V gene data show CDR1 as LNHNV and CDR2 as YYDKDF (reference sequence). With 0 bases clipped from V and 5 bases from J, the junction kept 3 bases outside the gene matches. This CDR3 spans 15 amino acids.